A single sample is the source of the 9 T cell receptor beta chains below, sequenced in a study of blood T cell repertoires in COVID-19. Assay used: immunoSEQ multiplex PCR; TCRdb lists only in-frame clones, some missing. The table records 200,000 to 300,000 clones, 80% to 90% of them present only once. Specimen: peripheral blood. The receptors were sampled from a young man with active or convalescent COVID-19.

The chain carries TRBV7-2 and TRBJ1-5; a weak D match, TRBD1 (6 bases). Trimming removed 1 base from V and 4 bases from J, with 11 bases in between. Per the germline V gene, CDR1 is SGHTA and CDR2 is FQGNSA. This CDR3 region has 15 residues. The CDR3 here is CASSLDGQRNQPQHF. CDR3 DNA: TGTGCCAGCAGCTTAGATGGACAGCGTAATCAGCCCCAGCATTTT.

As for this clone: Germline and junction disagree at one end, which may indicate a read error. V usage is TRBV14 and J usage is TRBJ2-3; TRBD2 agrees at 9 bases. CDR1 and CDR2 (germline): SGHDN, FVKESK. The length of the CDR3 is 15 residues. Written as DNA, the CDR3 is TGTGCCAGCAGCCAATCGCGGGGGGGCACAAATACGCAGTATTTT. It is translated as CASSQSRGGTNTQYF. Supplemented by reference TRBV14 and TRBJ2-3, the full variable domain reads EAGVTQFPSHSVIEKGQTVTLRCDPISGHDNLYWYRRVMGKEIKFLLHFVKESKQDESGMPNNRFLAERTGGTYSTLKVQPAELEDSGVYFCASSQSRGGTNTQYFGPGTRLTVL.

A single count supports this clone. The chain has TRBV7-8 and TRBJ1-2, with 10 positions matching TRBD1. The CDR3 totals 15 residues. The germline gives CDR1 SGHVS, CDR2 FQNEAQ. The V and J ends lost 0 bases and 8 bases, in that order; junction bases with no gene match: 6. CDR3 sequence: CASSLAEGQGWGYTF. CDR3 nucleotide sequence: TGTGCCAGCAGCTTAGCGGAGGGACAGGGGTGGGGCTACACCTTC.

The chain has TRBV2 and TRBJ2-7, with 7 bases aligning to TRBD1. J was trimmed by 4 bases and V by 2 bases; bases with no gene match: 5. CDR3 length: 14 residues. The V gene's germline CDR1 is SNHLY and CDR2 FYNNEI. The CDR3 bases are TGTGCCAGCAGTGAAAGGGGGCTATCATACGAGCAGTACTTC. This translates into CASSERGLSYEQYF.

The chain joins TRBV11-3 to TRBJ2-1; 10 bases match TRBD1. Germline V CDR1 and CDR2: SGHNT, YENEEA. The CDR3 is 15 residues long. V lost 7 bases and J lost 4; bases outside the gene matches: 7. This CDR3 reads CASTLDRGPYNEQFF. The CDR3 DNA reads as TGTGCCAGCACCCTCGACAGGGGGCCATACAATGAGCAGTTCTTC.

This chain connects TRBV27 to TRBJ2-7, with 8 bases lining up with TRBD1. CDR3 length equals 13 residues. J gave up 4 bases and V 10 bases, and 9 bases lay outside the gene matches. CDR1 is MNHEY, CDR2 SMNVEV, per germline (reference sequence). This CDR3 reads CATRTGLGYEQYF. DNA of the CDR3: TGTGCCACACGGACAGGGCTGGGATACGAGCAGTACTTC.

The chain employs TRBV6-5 and TRBJ2-5; D is undetermined. The CDR3 consists of 12 residues. Per the germline V gene, CDR1 is MNHEY and CDR2 is SVGAGI. Trimming removed 5 bases at V and 5 bases at J, with 9 bases between. The DNA for the CDR3 is TGTGCCAGCAGTACCTCGAGGGAGACCCAGTACTTC. This encodes CASSTSRETQYF.

This chain connects TRBV6-2 or TRBV6-3 to TRBJ2-1; D may be TRBD1 (7 bases). V lost 5 bases and J 3 bases, leaving 26 bases between the germline ends. Germline V CDR1 and CDR2: MNHEY, SVGEGT. CDR3 length: 19 amino acids. As DNA, the CDR3 is TGTGCCAGCAGTCAAAGAAGGGGCCTCGGAGGGGGCTTCTACAATGAGCAGTTCTTC. Its translation: CASSQRRGLGGGFYNEQFF.

This clone was seen a handful of times. CDR3 in amino acids: CASSLQGNSPLHF. CDR3 sequence (DNA): TGTGCCAGCAGTTTACAGGGTAATTCACCCCTCCACTTT. This sequence joins TRBV12-3 or TRBV12-4 and TRBJ1-6; a weak D match, TRBD1 (5 bases). The CDR3 has 13 amino acids. Trimming took off 2 bases at V and 6 bases at J, with 5 bases between the two ends.